This record looks at one T cell receptor (beta chain) sequence and its context. What it recognizes is unknown. Clones were read by immunoSEQ multiplex PCR, and TCRdb kept only the in-frame ones, dropping some. The data show tens of thousands of clones, approximately 92% seen once. These data are taken from a study of T cells in localized non-small cell lung cancer. The J segment lost 7 bases and the V segment lost 0 bases, leaving 11 bases of the junction unmatched. The CDR3 consists of 16 residues. In germline, CDR1 is SGHDT, CDR2 YYEEEE. Overall study findings and caveats: Longer overall survival accompanied higher blood T cell density.

This chain connects TRBV5-6 to TRBJ2-5, with 8 bases matching TRBD1. The source of this sequence is a female donor older than 55 with stage I lung adenocarcinoma. Specimen: peripheral blood, collected before any cancer treatment. CDR3 coding DNA: TGTGCCAGCAGCTTGGCCCCGGACAGGGCCCTTACGACCCAGTACTTC. It codes for CASSLAPDRALTTQYF.